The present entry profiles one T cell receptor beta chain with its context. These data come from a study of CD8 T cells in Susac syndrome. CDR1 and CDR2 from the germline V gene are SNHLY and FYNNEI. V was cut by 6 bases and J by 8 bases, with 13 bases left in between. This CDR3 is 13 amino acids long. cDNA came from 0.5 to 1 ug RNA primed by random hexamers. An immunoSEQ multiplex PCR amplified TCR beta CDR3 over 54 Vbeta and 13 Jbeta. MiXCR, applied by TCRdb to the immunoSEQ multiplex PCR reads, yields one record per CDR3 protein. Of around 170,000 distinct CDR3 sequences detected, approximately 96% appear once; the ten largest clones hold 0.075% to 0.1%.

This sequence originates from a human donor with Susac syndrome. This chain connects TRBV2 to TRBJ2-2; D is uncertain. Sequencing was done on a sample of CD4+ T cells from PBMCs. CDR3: CASRSTVEGELFF. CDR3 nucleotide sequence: TGTGCCAGCAGGTCCACAGTGGAGGGGGAGCTGTTTTTT.